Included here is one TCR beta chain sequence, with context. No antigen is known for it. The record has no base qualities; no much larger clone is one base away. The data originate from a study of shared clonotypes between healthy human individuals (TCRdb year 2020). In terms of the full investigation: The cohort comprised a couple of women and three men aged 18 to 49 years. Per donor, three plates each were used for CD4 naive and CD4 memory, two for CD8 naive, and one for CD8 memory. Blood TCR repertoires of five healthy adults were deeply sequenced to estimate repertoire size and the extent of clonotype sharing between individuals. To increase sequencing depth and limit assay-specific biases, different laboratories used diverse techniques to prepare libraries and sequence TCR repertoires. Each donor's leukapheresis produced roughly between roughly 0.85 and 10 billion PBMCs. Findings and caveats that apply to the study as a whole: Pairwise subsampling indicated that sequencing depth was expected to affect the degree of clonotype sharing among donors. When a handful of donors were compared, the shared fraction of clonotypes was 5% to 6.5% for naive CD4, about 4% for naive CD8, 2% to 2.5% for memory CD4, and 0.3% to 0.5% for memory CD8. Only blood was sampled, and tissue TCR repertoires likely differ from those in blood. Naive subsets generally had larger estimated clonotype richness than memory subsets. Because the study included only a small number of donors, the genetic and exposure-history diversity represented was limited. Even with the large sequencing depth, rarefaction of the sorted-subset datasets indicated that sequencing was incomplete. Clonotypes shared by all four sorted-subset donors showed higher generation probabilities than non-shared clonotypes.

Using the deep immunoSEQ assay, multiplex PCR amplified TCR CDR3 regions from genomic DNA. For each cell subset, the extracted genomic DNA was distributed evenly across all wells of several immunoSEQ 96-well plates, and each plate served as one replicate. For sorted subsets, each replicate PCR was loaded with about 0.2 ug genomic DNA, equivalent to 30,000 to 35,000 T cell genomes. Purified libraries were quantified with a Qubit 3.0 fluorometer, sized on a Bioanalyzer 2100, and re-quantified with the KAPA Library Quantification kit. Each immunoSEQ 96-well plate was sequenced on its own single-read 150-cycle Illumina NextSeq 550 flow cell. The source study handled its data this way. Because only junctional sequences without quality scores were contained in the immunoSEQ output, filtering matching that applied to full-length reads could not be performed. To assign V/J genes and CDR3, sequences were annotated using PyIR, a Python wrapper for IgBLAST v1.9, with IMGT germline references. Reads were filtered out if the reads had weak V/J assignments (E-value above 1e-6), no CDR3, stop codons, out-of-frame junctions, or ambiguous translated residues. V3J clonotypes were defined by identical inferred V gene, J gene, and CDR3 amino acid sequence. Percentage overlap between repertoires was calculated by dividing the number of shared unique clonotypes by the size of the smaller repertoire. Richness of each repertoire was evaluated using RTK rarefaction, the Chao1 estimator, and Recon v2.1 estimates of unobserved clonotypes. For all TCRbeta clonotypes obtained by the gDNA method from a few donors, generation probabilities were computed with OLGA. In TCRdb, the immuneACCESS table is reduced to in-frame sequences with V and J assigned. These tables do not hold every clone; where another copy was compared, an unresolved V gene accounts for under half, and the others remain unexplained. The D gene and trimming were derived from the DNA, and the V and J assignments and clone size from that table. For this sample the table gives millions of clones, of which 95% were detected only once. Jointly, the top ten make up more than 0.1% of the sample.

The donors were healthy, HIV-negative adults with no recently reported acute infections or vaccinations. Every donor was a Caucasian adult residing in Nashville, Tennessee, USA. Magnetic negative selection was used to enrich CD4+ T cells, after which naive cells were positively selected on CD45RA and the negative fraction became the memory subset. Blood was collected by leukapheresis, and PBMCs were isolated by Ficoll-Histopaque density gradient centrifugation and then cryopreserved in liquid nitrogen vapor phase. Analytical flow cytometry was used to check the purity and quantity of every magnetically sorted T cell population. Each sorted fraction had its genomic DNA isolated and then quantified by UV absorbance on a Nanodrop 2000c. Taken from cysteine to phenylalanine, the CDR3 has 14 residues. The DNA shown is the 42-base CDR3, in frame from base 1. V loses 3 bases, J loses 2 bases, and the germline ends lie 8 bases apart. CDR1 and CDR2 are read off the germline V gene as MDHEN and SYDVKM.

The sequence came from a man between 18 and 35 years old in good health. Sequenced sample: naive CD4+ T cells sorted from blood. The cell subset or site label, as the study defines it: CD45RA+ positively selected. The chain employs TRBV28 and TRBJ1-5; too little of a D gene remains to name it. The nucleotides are TGTGCCAGCAGTTTTAGAGTAGGCAATCAGCCCCAGCATTTT. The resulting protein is CASSFRVGNQPQHF.